The source of this T cell receptor (beta chain) is a study of regulatory T cells in long-lasting Graves disease. Study findings and constraints: Patients with persistent disease showed a bias toward TRBV28, TRBJ1-2 and TRBJ2-5.

This clonotype was counted at least ten times. Antigen: not known. The junction differs from germline at one of its ends, possibly a read error. CDR1 and CDR2 (germline): DFQATT, SNEGSKA (reference sequence). The CDR3 has 13 amino acids. Assembly of TCR beta libraries relied on iRepertoire HTBI primers together with Arm-PCR of CDR3 regions. MiXCR was run by TCRdb on the multiplex PCR reads, yielding one entry per CDR3 protein. The sample holds around 480,000 distinct CDR3 sequences, about 16% seen once. Stated time point: newly diagnosed GD, antithyroid drugs for less than 3 months. PBMC RNA served as the TCR library source. This sample also appeared in a second study, on T cells in Graves' hyperthyroidism and ophthalmopathy.

The source material was peripheral blood mononuclear cells (PBMCs), sampled at new diagnosis, from a patient treated with antithyroid drugs. The TCR sequence derives from a man aged 35-49 years with Graves disease. The chain combines TRBV20-1 with TRBJ2-5, with D uncertain. CDR3 protein: CSARDLIQETQYF. In DNA form, the CDR3 reads TGCAGTGCGAGAGATCTGATTCAAGAGACCCAGTACTTC.